The 27 T cell receptor beta chains presented below share a single source sample, sequenced in a study of vaccination effects on CD4 cells after COVID-19. A 10-day culture period preceded the isolation of CD4+ T cells. Their specific antigens are unknown. The table came from immunoSEQ multiplex PCR; TCRdb's copy has only in-frame clones and leaves some out. The top ten hold roughly 2% of the sample, which has fewer than 75,000 clones, roughly three quarters seen once. Sequencing was performed on CD4+ T cells from PBMCs cultured without peptide, taken before COVID-19 vaccination. All receptors come from a human donor who received a COVID-19 vaccine.

The chain recombines TRBV6-6 with TRBJ2-3; TRBD2 agrees at 13 bases. The length of the CDR3 is 14 residues. Trimming at V came to 9 bases and at J to 4 bases, leaving 4 bases not matched to a gene. Germline CDR1 reads MNHNY; CDR2 reads SVGAGI (reference sequence). CDR3 residues: CASKTSGGPDTQYF. The CDR3 nucleotides are TGTGCCAGTAAGACTAGCGGGGGGCCAGATACGCAGTATTTT.

This clone was seen only a few times. The genes are TRBV4-1 and TRBJ2-1; TRBD1 matches at 8 bases. Germline V gene data show CDR1 as MGHRA and CDR2 as YSYEKL. This CDR3 has 14 amino acids. J was trimmed by 3 bases and V by 4 bases; bases with no gene match: 2. In nucleotides, the CDR3 is TGCGCCAGCAGCCGGGGACAGGACTACAATGAGCAGTTCTTC. This codes for CASSRGQDYNEQFF.

This clone came up once. The genes are TRBV3-1 (or the pseudogene TRBV3-2) and TRBJ1-1; the D gene is possibly TRBD1 (6 bases). Germline CDR1 LGHDT, CDR2 YNNKEL (reference sequence). The CDR3 has 14 residues. Trimming left V 4 bases short and J 1 base short, with 10 bases between. The CDR3 loop is CASSLNRENTEAFF. The CDR3 nucleotides read TGTGCCAGCAGCCTAAACAGGGAGAACACTGAAGCTTTCTTT.

This clone was recorded a few times. The chain carries TRBV7-9 and TRBJ1-1, with a tentative D call TRBD1 (6 bases). CDR3 length: 15 residues. Trimming shortened V by 3 bases and J by 3 bases, and 14 bases separated the two germline ends. CDR1 is SEHNR, CDR2 FQNEAQ, per germline (reference sequence). The CDR3 DNA reads TGTGCCAGCAGCTTGGGGGGCGCAGGGGACACTGAAGCTTTCTTT. This translates into CASSLGGAGDTEAFF.

This chain links TRBV18 with TRBJ2-5; a weak D match, TRBD1 (5 bases). Germline V gene lookup returns CDR1 KGHSH and CDR2 LQKENI. Between the trimmed V and J ends, which lost 2 bases and 8 bases, there was a span of 9 bases. The CDR3 is 12 residues long. The CDR3 loop is CASSPTGATQYF. CDR3 DNA sequence: TGTGCCAGCTCACCAACAGGAGCTACCCAGTACTTC.

The CDR3, as DNA: TGTGCCACCAGTGGGGTTACGTCGCCGTACACAGATACGCAGTATTTT. Translated, it gives CATSGVTSPYTDTQYF. The chain combines TRBV24-1 with TRBJ2-3, with D unclear. The CDR3 loop spans 16 amino acids. V lost 5 bases and J 2 bases, leaving 16 bases between the germline ends. The germline V gene has CDR1 KGHDR and CDR2 SFDVKD.

This sequence joins TRBV18 and TRBJ2-7, with D perhaps matching TRBD2 (5 bases). The V end lost 3 bases, the J end lost 2 bases, and 11 bases lay between the germline ends. Germline V gene lookup returns CDR1 KGHSH and CDR2 LQKENI. The CDR3 sequence is 14 residues long. CDR3 sequence reads: CASSPSPAAYEQYV. CDR3 coding DNA: TGTGCCAGCTCACCCTCCCCAGCGGCCTACGAGCAGTACGTC.

The chain couples TRBV18 to TRBJ1-2, with D uncertain. Germline V lookup: CDR1 KGHSH, CDR2 LQKENI. This CDR3 is 13 amino acids long. V lost 2 bases to trimming and J lost 0 bases, with 4 bases between them. The CDR3: CASSPIPNYGYTF. The CDR3 coding sequence is TGTGCCAGCTCACCAATCCCTAACTATGGCTACACCTTC.

The chain recombines TRBV12-3 or TRBV12-4 with TRBJ2-2; D remains unclear. With 2 bases removed from V and 3 bases from J, the gap between germline ends came to 1 base. The CDR3 totals 12 residues. The CDR3 nucleotides are TGTGCCAGCAGTTTATACACCGGGGAGCTGTTTTTT. Translation gives CASSLYTGELFF.

The chain recombines TRBV5-1 with TRBJ1-1; D gene ambiguous. Trimming shortened V by 1 base and J by 1 base, and 14 bases separated the two germline ends. The CDR3 spans 16 residues. The germline V gene has CDR1 SGHRS and CDR2 YFSETQ. The CDR3 region is CASSLRAPGKNTEAFF. Here the CDR3 DNA reads TGCGCCAGCAGCTTGAGGGCCCCGGGGAAGAACACTGAAGCTTTCTTT.

This rearrangement joins TRBV7-2 to TRBJ2-1, with D possibly being TRBD2 (6 bases). V lost 5 bases, J lost 4 bases, and 18 bases lay in between. The CDR3 is made up of 16 amino acids. Germline-derived CDR1 and CDR2 are SGHTA and FQGNSA. CDR3 DNA: TGTGCCAGCAGCCATCCTCTCGGGGGTCGTTACAATGAGCAGTTCTTC. This translates into CASSHPLGGRYNEQFF.

This clone has more than one count but fewer than ten. This chain joins TRBV24-1 and TRBJ1-4, with D uncertain. From germline, CDR1 is KGHDR and CDR2 SFDVKD. This CDR3 region has 14 residues. Trimming cost V 3 bases and J 8 bases, with 12 bases left between them. The CDR3 sequence is CATSDGPAGEKLFF. DNA for the CDR3: TGTGCCACCAGTGATGGCCCCGCGGGAGAAAAACTGTTTTTT.

The V gene is TRBV6-4, the J gene TRBJ2-4; a possible D gene is TRBD1 (6 bases). Germline V gene lookup returns CDR1 MRHNA and CDR2 SNTAGT. The CDR3 is made up of 16 amino acids. V lost 3 bases and J 0 bases, leaving 12 bases between the germline ends. CDR3 nucleotides: TGTGCCAGCAGTGAACTAGGGGGTCTAGCCAAAAACATTCAGTACTTC. Amino acid sequence: CASSELGGLAKNIQYF.

The chain recombines TRBV18 with TRBJ1-1, with D possibly TRBD1 on 6 matching bases. This CDR3 comprises 13 residues. V was pared by 1 base and J by 5 bases, with 8 bases between. The germline CDR1 and CDR2 sequences are KGHSH and LQKENI. The CDR3 spells CASSPLGGTEAFF. CDR3 bases: TGTGCCAGCTCACCACTAGGGGGGACTGAAGCTTTCTTT.

The chain is built from TRBV5-1 and TRBJ2-7; the match to TRBD2 covers 11 bases. From germline, CDR1 is SGHRS and CDR2 YFSETQ. After removal of 5 bases from V and 3 bases from J, the junction contained 4 bases not matched to a gene. CDR3 length: 14 residues. The CDR3 DNA sequence: TGCGCCAGCAGGCCGGGACTAGCGGACTACGAGCAGTACGTC. This encodes CASRPGLADYEQYV.

This chain uses TRBV7-3 with TRBJ2-2, with 10 bases that match TRBD1. Germline CDR1 SGHTA, CDR2 FQGTGA. CDR3 length equals 16 residues. Germline trimming cut 5 bases from V and 5 bases from J; bases unmatched to any gene: 8. CDR3 nucleotides: TGTGCCAGCAGCCCCTGGACAGGGGGGAATACCGGGGAGCTGTTTTTT. This translates into CASSPWTGGNTGELFF.

This chain connects TRBV6-5 to TRBJ2-1, with 8 positions matching TRBD2. V shed 4 bases and J 10 bases; nucleotides not matched to a gene: 12. Germline V gene data show CDR1 as MNHEY and CDR2 as SVGAGI. CDR3 length: 15 amino acids. CDR3 in amino acids: CASSSRGGPPWEQFF. The DNA of the CDR3 is TGTGCCAGCAGTTCCCGGGGGGGCCCTCCCTGGGAGCAGTTCTTC.

The V gene is TRBV4-1, the J gene TRBJ1-5, with D uncertain. Trimming cost V 0 bases and J 3 bases, with 9 bases left between them. Germline CDR1 reads MGHRA; CDR2 reads YSYEKL. The CDR3 length is 15 residues. CDR3 sequence (DNA): TGCGCCAGCAGCCAAGATCCCGCCATCAATCAGCCCCAGCATTTT. Its translation is CASSQDPAINQPQHF.

The CDR3 bases are TGTGCCAGCAGCGTAGATACGAACACTGAAGCTTTCTTT. Its translation is CASSVDTNTEAFF. This sequence joins TRBV9 and TRBJ1-1; the D is unclear. Trimming pared 0 bases from V and 1 base from J, leaving 4 bases between. This CDR3 region has 13 residues. Germline V gene lookup returns CDR1 SGDLS and CDR2 YYNGEE.

This clone was seen just once. The V and J genes are TRBV28 and TRBJ1-2; D may be TRBD1 (5 bases). V was cut by 2 bases and J by 4 bases, with 8 bases left in between. Germline loops: CDR1 MDHEN, CDR2 SYDVKM. The CDR3 length is 13 residues. The chain's CDR3 is CASSLGTAYGYTF. As DNA, the CDR3 is TGTGCCAGCAGTTTAGGGACGGCCTATGGCTACACCTTC.

The chain employs TRBV24-1 and TRBJ2-3; 10 bases align to TRBD2. V was pared by 4 bases and J by 4 bases, with 4 bases of the junction left unmatched. Germline CDR1 and CDR2: KGHDR and SFDVKD. There are 15 residues in the CDR3. CDR3 region: CATSDVAGGADTQYF. The CDR3 nucleotides read TGTGCCACCAGTGACGTAGCGGGGGGTGCAGATACGCAGTATTTT.

This chain links TRBV13 with TRBJ2-1, with 9 positions matching TRBD2. The CDR3 is 18 amino acids. Germline CDR1 reads PRHDT; CDR2 reads FYEKMQ (reference sequence). Trimming removed 5 bases from V and 4 bases from J; junction bases left unmatched: 15. CDR3 nucleotides: TGTGCCAGCAGCCCCGGGGTAGCGGGGGCCGACACTTACAATGAGCAGTTCTTC. It yields the protein CASSPGVAGADTYNEQFF.

On this clone itself: The junction shows a germline mismatch at one end, possibly a read error. The chain is built from TRBV5-1 and TRBJ2-1; 10 bases agree with TRBD1. This CDR3 region has 17 residues. CDR1 SGHRS and CDR2 YFSETQ come from the germline V gene. In DNA, the CDR3 is TGCGCCAGTAGCTTATTCGGGACAGGGGAAGAGGGGGGTGAGCAGTTCTTC. Its protein product is CASSLFGTGEEGGEQFF.

The chain has TRBV6-6 and TRBJ1-2; 12 bases map to TRBD1. V lost 5 bases and J lost 6; bases outside the gene matches: 4. This CDR3 has 14 residues. Germline-derived CDR1 and CDR2 are MNHNY and SVGAGI (reference sequence). The CDR3 nucleotides read TGTGCCAGCAGTGGAGGGACAGGGGGCAATGGCTACACCTTC. Residues: CASSGGTGGNGYTF.

The chain couples TRBV6-5 to TRBJ1-2, with 7 bases aligning to TRBD1. CDR1 is MNHEY and CDR2 is SVGAGI in the germline V gene. Trimming at V came to 2 bases and at J to 13 bases, leaving 13 bases not matched to a gene. The length of the CDR3 is 14 residues. This chain's CDR3 is CASSYRDRRSLLTF. As DNA, the CDR3 is TGTGCCAGCAGTTACCGGGACAGAAGATCCCTTCTCACCTTC.

The chain links TRBV5-4 to TRBJ1-1; 10 positions match TRBD1. This CDR3 is built from 15 residues. The trim removed 4 bases at V and 4 bases at J, leaving 7 bases unmatched. The germline CDR1 and CDR2 sequences are SGHNT and YYREEE (reference sequence). CDR3 loop: CASSPRQGASTEAFF. CDR3 sequence (DNA): TGTGCCAGCAGCCCGAGACAGGGGGCGAGCACTGAAGCTTTCTTT.

This clone was found a few times. The gene calls are TRBV6-6 and TRBJ1-5; 8 bases are a match to TRBD1. CDR1 and CDR2 from the germline V gene are MNHNY and SVGAGI (reference sequence). The ends lost 6 bases at V and 5 bases at J; junction bases unmatched: 3. The CDR3 is made up of 13 amino acids. The CDR3 coding sequence is TGTGCCAGCAGGACAGGGGAGCATCAGCCCCAGCATTTT. Amino acid sequence: CASRTGEHQPQHF.